This entry concerns a single T cell receptor (beta chain). Its cognate antigen is unknown. Trimming took 3 bases from V and 5 from J; bases not matched to a gene: 6. CDR3 length: 16 residues. CDR1 SGHRS and CDR2 YFSETQ come from the germline V gene. The authors built TCR beta libraries using iRepertoire HTBI primers and Arm-PCR of CDR3 regions. TCRdb ran MiXCR on the multiplex PCR reads and lists one entry per CDR3 protein. The sample includes 400,000 to 500,000 distinct CDR3 sequences, around a fifth of them seen just once. As to time point: persistent/refractory GD, antithyroid drugs over 5 years with positive TRAb. RNA isolated from PBMCs was used to make the TCR library. This specimen belongs to a study of regulatory T cells in long-lasting Graves disease. General observations from the study: Since the sample size was small, accuracy may have been reduced.

The chain uses TRBV5-1 and TRBJ2-5; 14 bases align to TRBD2. The source of this sequence is a female donor with Graves disease. Material: peripheral blood mononuclear cells (PBMCs), obtained when the disease was refractory, from a patient treated with antithyroid drugs. The CDR3 nucleotides read TGCGCCAGCAGCTGGGGACTAGCGGGAGCCGGGGAGACCCAGTACTTC. It encodes CASSWGLAGAGETQYF.